This T cell receptor beta chain appears in the sequencing data of a study of CD8 T cells in ankylosing spondylitis. This clonotype showed up just a few times. The antigen remains unidentified. Using quantitative 5'-RACE with molecular barcodes, the authors made TCR beta libraries. TCRdb re-derived calls from the 5' RACE reads in MiXCR, one entry per CDR3 protein. The sample lists around 230,000 distinct CDR3 sequences, roughly 8.6% seen once, with almost 7% in the top ten. The V end was cut by 4 bases, the J end by 8 bases, with 16 bases between. The CDR3 consists of 14 residues. The germline CDR1 and CDR2 sequences are SGDLS and YYNGEE. Findings of the study overall: What seemed typical of ankylosing spondylitis blood was a TCR beta motif built from several highly homologous variants. Disease-linked clones were reportedly significantly enriched in matched ankylosing spondylitis synovial fluid.

The receptor's source is a male donor with ankylosing spondylitis or in good health (not recorded which). What was sequenced was blood, either unsorted or a sorted T cell fraction (not recorded which). The chain joins TRBV9 to TRBJ1-5; perhaps TRBD1 as D (5 bases). CDR3 DNA: TGTGCCAGCAGCACGGGGCGGGGGAGAGAGCCCCAGCATTTT. Translating gives CASSTGRGREPQHF.